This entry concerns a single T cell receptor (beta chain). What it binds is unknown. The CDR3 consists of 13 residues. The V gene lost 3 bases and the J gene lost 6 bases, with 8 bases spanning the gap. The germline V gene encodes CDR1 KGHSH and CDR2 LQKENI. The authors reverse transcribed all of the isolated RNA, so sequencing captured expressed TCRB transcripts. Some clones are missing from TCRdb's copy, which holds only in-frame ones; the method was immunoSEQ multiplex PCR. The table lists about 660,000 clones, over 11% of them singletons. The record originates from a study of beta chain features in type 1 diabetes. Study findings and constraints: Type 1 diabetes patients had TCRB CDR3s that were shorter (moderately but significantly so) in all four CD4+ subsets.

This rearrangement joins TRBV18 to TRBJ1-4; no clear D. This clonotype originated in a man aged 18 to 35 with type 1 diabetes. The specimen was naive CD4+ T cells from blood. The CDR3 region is CASSPRVHEKLFF. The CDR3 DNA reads TGTGCCAGCTCACCGAGGGTACATGAAAAACTGTTTTTT.